Listed below are T cell receptor beta chains from one sample, sequenced in a study of blood T cell repertoires in COVID-19. The table came from immunoSEQ multiplex PCR; TCRdb's copy has only in-frame clones and leaves some out. Here the sample spans 250,000 to 350,000 clones, roughly 90% being singletons. The sample taken for sequencing was peripheral blood. The source of these receptors is a young woman with COVID-19, enrolled during active disease. Both conserved end residues are part of each CDR3. Each record gives: D gene, V gene, clone size, J gene, CDR3 protein, CDR3 DNA. D genes are given only for firm matches. Expanded clones are given a class, and other clones once, few, many or no size at all.

d_gene: -; v_gene: TRBV28; abundance: -; j_gene: TRBJ1-1; CDR3aa: CASRRRERNTEAFF; CDR3nt: TGTGCCAGCAGACGGAGGGAACGGAACACTGAAGCTTTCTTT
d_gene: TRBD1; v_gene: TRBV11-3; abundance: once; j_gene: TRBJ1-5; CDR3aa: CASSPKRQGESGNQPQHF; CDR3nt: TGTGCCAGCAGCCCCAAGCGACAGGGGGAGAGTGGCAATCAGCCCCAGCATTTT
d_gene: TRBD2; v_gene: TRBV19; abundance: -; j_gene: TRBJ2-7; CDR3aa: CASSPGVSGSDEQYF; CDR3nt: TGTGCCAGTAGTCCTGGGGTCAGCGGGAGCGACGAGCAGTACTTC
d_gene: TRBD1; v_gene: TRBV5-8; abundance: -; j_gene: TRBJ1-3; CDR3aa: CASPQGTAGNTIYF; CDR3nt: TGTGCCAGTCCACAGGGGACGGCGGGAAACACCATATATTTT
d_gene: -; v_gene: TRBV19; abundance: -; j_gene: TRBJ1-1; CDR3aa: CASTASGLLMNTEAFF; CDR3nt: TGTGCCAGTACCGCTTCAGGGCTATTAATGAACACTGAAGCTTTCTTT
d_gene: -; v_gene: TRBV27; abundance: -; j_gene: TRBJ1-5; CDR3aa: CASGTLNQPQHF; CDR3nt: TGTGCCAGCGGGACATTGAATCAGCCCCAGCATTTT
d_gene: -; v_gene: TRBV18; abundance: -; j_gene: TRBJ1-1; CDR3aa: CASSPPNRANTEAFF; CDR3nt: TGTGCCAGCTCACCACCGAACAGAGCGAACACTGAAGCTTTCTTT
d_gene: TRBD1; v_gene: TRBV19; abundance: -; j_gene: TRBJ2-6; CDR3aa: CASSIQGGSSGANVLTF; CDR3nt: TGTGCCAGTAGTATTCAAGGGGGCAGCTCTGGGGCCAACGTCCTGACTTTC
d_gene: -; v_gene: TRBV7-8; abundance: -; j_gene: TRBJ2-2; CDR3aa: CASSLPNTGELFF; CDR3nt: TGTGCCAGCAGTCTACCGAACACCGGGGAGCTGTTTTTT
d_gene: TRBD2; v_gene: TRBV11-1; abundance: -; j_gene: TRBJ2-1; CDR3aa: CASSLLASGSDEQFF; CDR3nt: TGTGCCAGCAGCTTATTAGCTAGCGGGAGCGATGAGCAGTTCTTC
d_gene: TRBD2; v_gene: TRBV5-1; abundance: -; j_gene: TRBJ2-2; CDR3aa: CASSFSYIAGGMSGELFF; CDR3nt: TGCGCCAGCAGCTTCTCCTATATAGCGGGAGGGATGTCCGGGGAGCTGTTTTTT
d_gene: TRBD1; v_gene: TRBV10-3; abundance: once; j_gene: TRBJ1-1; CDR3aa: CAISESGQGATEAFF; CDR3nt: TGTGCCATCAGTGAGTCGGGACAGGGGGCTACTGAAGCTTTCTTT
d_gene: -; v_gene: TRBV19; abundance: -; j_gene: TRBJ1-5; CDR3aa: CASRLNLQVDQPQHF; CDR3nt: TGTGCCAGTAGACTAAACCTACAGGTAGATCAGCCCCAGCATTTT
d_gene: TRBD2; v_gene: TRBV28; abundance: -; j_gene: TRBJ2-2; CDR3aa: CAVRKAGDGGELFF; CDR3nt: TGTGCCGTGCGAAAAGCGGGAGACGGCGGGGAGCTGTTTTTT
d_gene: TRBD2; v_gene: TRBV27; abundance: -; j_gene: TRBJ2-3; CDR3aa: CASSFSLAGRHSTDTQYF; CDR3nt: TGTGCCAGCAGTTTTTCACTAGCGGGCAGACATAGCACAGATACGCAGTATTTT
d_gene: TRBD1; v_gene: TRBV5-4; abundance: -; j_gene: TRBJ2-1; CDR3aa: CASSRAGGNTYNEQFF; CDR3nt: TGTGCCAGCAGCCGTGCAGGGGGCAATACCTACAATGAGCAGTTCTTC
d_gene: -; v_gene: TRBV5-1; abundance: -; j_gene: TRBJ1-5; CDR3aa: CASSFDPTGDSNQPQHF; CDR3nt: TGCGCCAGCAGCTTTGACCCCACCGGAGATAGCAATCAGCCCCAGCATTTT
d_gene: -; v_gene: TRBV15; abundance: -; j_gene: TRBJ1-5; CDR3aa: CATSTDSSNQPQHF; CDR3nt: TGTGCCACCAGCACCGACAGTAGCAATCAGCCCCAGCATTTT
d_gene: -; v_gene: TRBV18; abundance: once; j_gene: TRBJ1-1; CDR3aa: CASSPLRSSHTEAFF; CDR3nt: TGTGCCAGCTCACCACTAAGGAGTAGCCACACTGAAGCTTTCTTT
d_gene: TRBD1; v_gene: TRBV28; abundance: -; j_gene: TRBJ1-2; CDR3aa: CASSLTTTGSYGYTF; CDR3nt: TGTGCCAGCAGTCTAACTACGACAGGGAGCTATGGCTACACCTTC
d_gene: TRBD2; v_gene: TRBV7-9; abundance: -; j_gene: TRBJ2-1; CDR3aa: CASSTSGVYNEQFF; CDR3nt: TGTGCCAGCAGCACTAGCGGGGTCTACAATGAGCAGTTCTTC
d_gene: TRBD1; v_gene: TRBV2; abundance: -; j_gene: TRBJ2-7; CDR3aa: CASSEVYPGTGPYF; CDR3nt: TGTGCCAGCAGTGAAGTATACCCGGGGACAGGGCCGTACTTC
d_gene: TRBD1; v_gene: TRBV28; abundance: -; j_gene: TRBJ1-2; CDR3aa: CASSEIQGALVDGYTF; CDR3nt: TGTGCCAGCAGTGAAATTCAGGGGGCTTTAGTGGATGGCTACACCTTC
d_gene: TRBD1; v_gene: TRBV5-4; abundance: -; j_gene: TRBJ2-2; CDR3aa: CASSAGTVPNTGELFF; CDR3nt: TGTGCCAGCAGCGCCGGGACAGTCCCGAACACCGGGGAGCTGTTTTTT
d_gene: -; v_gene: TRBV27; abundance: -; j_gene: TRBJ1-5; CDR3aa: CASSPGGDNQPQHF; CDR3nt: TGTGCCAGCAGTCCGGGGGGGGACAATCAGCCCCAGCATTTT
d_gene: -; v_gene: TRBV19; abundance: -; j_gene: TRBJ1-3; CDR3aa: CASSIGSGNTIYF; CDR3nt: TGTGCCAGTAGTATCGGCTCTGGAAACACCATATATTTT
d_gene: TRBD1; v_gene: TRBV13; abundance: -; j_gene: TRBJ1-2; CDR3aa: CASSLRDRASSYTF; CDR3nt: TGTGCCAGCAGCTTAAGGGACAGGGCTTCAAGCTACACCTTC
d_gene: TRBD2; v_gene: TRBV9; abundance: -; j_gene: TRBJ2-5; CDR3aa: CASSVGSGRQETQYF; CDR3nt: TGTGCCAGCAGCGTAGGCAGCGGGAGACAAGAGACCCAGTACTTC
d_gene: TRBD2; v_gene: TRBV19; abundance: -; j_gene: TRBJ2-7; CDR3aa: CASSIDGLAGTEQYF; CDR3nt: TGTGCCAGTAGTATAGACGGACTAGCGGGAACCGAGCAGTACTTC
d_gene: TRBD2; v_gene: TRBV7-2; abundance: -; j_gene: TRBJ2-2; CDR3aa: CASSFTAGYNTGELFF; CDR3nt: TGTGCCAGCAGCTTTACAGCGGGATATAACACCGGGGAGCTGTTTTTT
d_gene: -; v_gene: TRBV11-2; abundance: -; j_gene: TRBJ1-2; CDR3aa: CASSLELGRNYGYTF; CDR3nt: TGTGCCAGCAGCTTAGAATTAGGGAGGAACTATGGCTACACCTTC
d_gene: TRBD1; v_gene: TRBV6-1; abundance: -; j_gene: TRBJ1-5; CDR3aa: CASSEGQGHRNSNQPQHF; CDR3nt: TGTGCCAGCAGTGAAGGACAGGGGCATCGTAATAGCAATCAGCCCCAGCATTTT
d_gene: -; v_gene: TRBV9; abundance: -; j_gene: TRBJ2-5; CDR3aa: CASSVEAGIKETQYF; CDR3nt: TGTGCCAGCAGCGTAGAGGCAGGGATCAAAGAGACCCAGTACTTC
d_gene: -; v_gene: TRBV14; abundance: -; j_gene: TRBJ2-1; CDR3aa: CASSQDQGWNNEQFF; CDR3nt: TGTGCCAGCAGCCAAGACCAGGGGTGGAACAATGAGCAGTTCTTC
d_gene: TRBD1; v_gene: TRBV12-3/TRBV12-4; abundance: -; j_gene: TRBJ1-3; CDR3aa: CASRGTGRDTIYF; CDR3nt: TGTGCCAGCAGGGGGACAGGGCGGGACACCATATATTTT
d_gene: -; v_gene: TRBV12-3/TRBV12-4; abundance: -; j_gene: TRBJ1-4; CDR3aa: CASSRLTQNKLFF; CDR3nt: TGTGCCAGCAGTCGACTGACCCAGAATAAACTGTTTTTT
d_gene: TRBD1; v_gene: TRBV5-6; abundance: -; j_gene: TRBJ2-3; CDR3aa: CASSLTPGTGTDTQYF; CDR3nt: TGTGCCAGCAGCTTGACCCCCGGGACAGGGACAGATACGCAGTATTTT